Listed below are T cell receptor beta chains from one sample, sequenced in a study of neurological immune-mediated disorders. TCRdb analysed the 5' RACE reads with MiXCR anew, one entry per CDR3 protein. The table records fewer than 40,000 distinct CDR3 sequences, around 4.8% of them present only once. Input material: CD4+ T cells from blood. The origin of the receptors is a man between 18 and 29 years old in good health. Both conserved end residues are part of each CDR3. Each record gives: clone size, D gene, CDR3 length, J gene, V gene, CDR3 protein, CDR3 DNA. A D gene is named only where the DNA matches it firmly. Where a row states a size, it is once, few, many or the class of an expanded clone; other rows omit it.

many | TRBD1 | 18 | TRBJ1-6 | TRBV10-3 | CAIKSGQGKRAFGSPLHF | TGTGCCATCAAATCGGGACAGGGGAAAAGGGCGTTTGGTTCACCCCTCCACTTT
many | TRBD1 | 14 | TRBJ2-7 | TRBV29-1 | CSVQDRGLSYEQYF | TGCAGCGTACAGGACAGGGGGCTATCGTACGAGCAGTACTTC
many | TRBD1 | 16 | TRBJ2-1 | TRBV7-8 | CASSLARGQGVSGQFF | TGTGCCAGCAGCTTAGCGAGGGGACAGGGGGTCTCGGGGCAGTTCTTC
medium-sized | - | 14 | TRBJ1-5 | TRBV20-1 | CSAKTASSNQPQHF | TGCAGTGCTAAGACAGCCAGTAGCAATCAGCCCCAGCATTTT
few | TRBD1 | 15 | TRBJ2-2 | TRBV5-1 | CASSAGTGVTGELFF | TGCGCCAGCAGCGCCGGGACAGGGGTCACCGGGGAGCTGTTTTTT
many | - | 15 | TRBJ2-1 | TRBV5-1 | CASSLDREVRNEQFF | TGCGCCAGCAGCTTGGACAGGGAAGTACGCAATGAGCAGTTCTTC
many | - | 14 | TRBJ2-1 | TRBV10-2 | CASSDTSGVNEQFF | TGCGCCAGCAGTGACACCTCTGGGGTCAATGAGCAGTTCTTC
many | - | 17 | TRBJ1-2 | TRBV5-1 | CASSLNGIGRQSYGYTF | TGCGCCAGCAGCTTAAACGGTATTGGGAGGCAGTCCTATGGCTACACCTTC
many | - | 13 | TRBJ2-1 | TRBV10-3 | CAISKQGHNEQFF | TGTGCCATCAGTAAGCAGGGCCACAATGAGCAGTTCTTC
many | TRBD2 | 14 | TRBJ2-5 | TRBV20-1 | CSASASGGQETQYF | TGCAGTGCTAGCGCTAGCGGGGGGCAAGAGACCCAGTACTTC
many | - | 15 | TRBJ1-5 | TRBV12-3/TRBV12-4 | CASSLVPGGIQPQHF | TGTGCCAGCAGTTTGGTCCCGGGAGGAATTCAGCCCCAGCATTTT
many | - | 12 | TRBJ2-1 | TRBV2 | CASSEQVNEQFF | TGTGCCAGCAGTGAACAGGTTAATGAGCAGTTCTTC
many | - | 13 | TRBJ2-5 | TRBV7-9 | CASTPRPQETQYF | TGTGCCAGCACCCCTAGGCCCCAAGAGACCCAGTACTTC
many | TRBD2 | 15 | TRBJ2-5 | TRBV3-1 | CASSQSPGGQETQYF | TGTGCCAGCAGCCAAAGCCCGGGGGGGCAAGAGACCCAGTACTTC
many | - | 16 | TRBJ2-4 | TRBV6-5 | CASRSAGYGFKNIQYF | TGTGCCAGCAGATCGGCGGGGTATGGGTTCAAAAACATTCAGTACTTC
- | - | 13 | TRBJ2-5 | TRBV30 | CAWNKFAQETQYF | TGTGCATGGAACAAATTTGCTCAAGAGACCCAGTACTTC
many | TRBD1 | 16 | TRBJ2-5 | TRBV20-1 | CSASGDPGTGSETQYF | TGCAGTGCTAGTGGGGATCCCGGGACAGGGAGCGAGACCCAGTACTTC
many | - | 10 | TRBJ2-1 | TRBV10-1 | CASSEQKQFF | TGCGCCAGCAGTGAACAGAAGCAGTTCTTC
many | - | 15 | TRBJ2-3 | TRBV20-1 | CSARDPRGSTDTQYF | TGCAGTGCTAGAGATCCGCGGGGCAGCACAGATACGCAGTATTTT
once | - | 12 | TRBJ1-4 | TRBV20-1 | CSDLDPSGKLFF | TGCAGTGATCTTGACCCGTCCGGAAAACTGTTTTTT
many | - | 13 | TRBJ2-5 | TRBV20-1 | CSARYGSKETQYF | TGCAGTGCTAGATATGGCAGTAAAGAGACCCAGTACTTC
few | - | 13 | TRBJ2-5 | TRBV5-1 | CASSPGPSETQYF | TGCGCCAGCAGCCCCGGACCCAGTGAGACCCAGTACTTC
many | TRBD2 | 16 | TRBJ2-7 | TRBV9 | CASSLGGLAGSYEQYF | TGTGCCAGCAGCCTCGGGGGACTAGCGGGATCCTACGAGCAGTACTTC
- | TRBD1 | 15 | TRBJ1-2 | TRBV5-6 | CASSARQGRNYGYTF | TGTGCCAGCAGCGCGAGACAGGGGCGTAACTATGGCTACACCTTC
many | - | 15 | TRBJ1-1 | TRBV7-9 | CASSPLSGSNTEAFF | TGTGCCAGCAGCCCCCTTAGTGGGTCTAACACTGAAGCTTTCTTT
many | - | 15 | TRBJ1-3 | TRBV4-1 | CASSQEAAGGNTIYF | TGCGCCAGCAGCCAAGAAGCCGCTGGAGGAAACACCATATATTTT
many | - | 14 | TRBJ2-5 | TRBV6-6 | CASRKLAQVEVQYF | TGTGCCAGCAGGAAACTAGCCCAAGTTGAGGTCCAGTACTTC
many | TRBD1 | 14 | TRBJ2-2 | TRBV5-1 | CASSLGQGAGELFF | TGCGCCAGCAGCTTGGGACAGGGGGCCGGGGAGCTGTTTTTT
few | - | 14 | TRBJ1-1 | TRBV6-5 | CASSPRPGPTEAFF | TGTGCCAGCAGCCCACGACCGGGACCCACTGAAGCTTTCTTT
few | - | 14 | TRBJ1-1 | TRBV12-5 | CASVRGATGTEAFF | TGTGCTAGTGTCCGGGGGGCGACGGGTACTGAAGCTTTCTTT
many | - | 13 | TRBJ1-1 | TRBV29-1 | CSVEENRAAEAFF | TGCAGCGTTGAAGAGAACAGGGCTGCTGAAGCTTTCTTT
- | - | 15 | TRBJ2-6 | TRBV2 | CAISVGTSGANVLTF | TGTGCCATTAGTGTCGGGACCTCTGGGGCCAACGTCCTGACTTTC
many | - | 14 | TRBJ1-1 | TRBV19 | CASSTWTQNTEAFF | TGTGCCAGTAGTACTTGGACACAGAACACTGAAGCTTTCTTT
many | TRBD1 | 14 | TRBJ1-2 | TRBV19 | CASSIPGTAYGYTF | TGTGCCAGTAGTATTCCGGGGACAGCTTATGGCTACACCTTC
many | TRBD2 | 15 | TRBJ2-3 | TRBV9 | CASSVGSGVADTQYF | TGTGCCAGCAGCGTCGGAAGCGGGGTCGCAGATACGCAGTATTTT
many | - | 14 | TRBJ2-5 | TRBV6-6 | CASSYPTSLETQYF | TGTGCCAGCAGTTACCCGACTAGTTTAGAGACCCAGTACTTC